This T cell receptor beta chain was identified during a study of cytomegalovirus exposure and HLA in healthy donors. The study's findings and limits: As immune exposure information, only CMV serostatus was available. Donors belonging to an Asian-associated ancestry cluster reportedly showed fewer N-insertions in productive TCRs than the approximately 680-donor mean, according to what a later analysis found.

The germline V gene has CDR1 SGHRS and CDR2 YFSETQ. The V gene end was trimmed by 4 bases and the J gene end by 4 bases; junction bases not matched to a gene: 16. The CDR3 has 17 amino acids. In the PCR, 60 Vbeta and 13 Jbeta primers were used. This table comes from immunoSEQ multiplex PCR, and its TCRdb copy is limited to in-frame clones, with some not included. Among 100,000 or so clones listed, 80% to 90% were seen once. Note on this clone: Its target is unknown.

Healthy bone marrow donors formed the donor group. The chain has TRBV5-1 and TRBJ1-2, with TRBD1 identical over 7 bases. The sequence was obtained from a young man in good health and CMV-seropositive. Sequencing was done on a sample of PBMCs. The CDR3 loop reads CASSPTLGDSVLYGYTF. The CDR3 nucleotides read TGCGCCAGCAGCCCGACGTTAGGGGACAGCGTCCTCTATGGCTACACCTTC.